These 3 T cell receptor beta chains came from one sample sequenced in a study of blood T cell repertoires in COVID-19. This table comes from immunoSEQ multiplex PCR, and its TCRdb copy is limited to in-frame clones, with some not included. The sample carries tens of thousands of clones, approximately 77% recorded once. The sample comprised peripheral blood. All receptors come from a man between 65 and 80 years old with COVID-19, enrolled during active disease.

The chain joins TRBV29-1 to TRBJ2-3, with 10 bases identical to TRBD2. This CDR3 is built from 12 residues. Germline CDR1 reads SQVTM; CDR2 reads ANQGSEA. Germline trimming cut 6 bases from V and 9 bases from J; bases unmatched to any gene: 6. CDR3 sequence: CSVRLAGGTQYF. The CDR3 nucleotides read TGCAGCGTGAGATTAGCGGGAGGCACGCAGTATTTT.

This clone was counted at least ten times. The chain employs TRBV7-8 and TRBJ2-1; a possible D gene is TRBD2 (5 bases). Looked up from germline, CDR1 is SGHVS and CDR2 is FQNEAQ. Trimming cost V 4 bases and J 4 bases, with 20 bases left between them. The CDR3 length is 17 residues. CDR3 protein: CASSSQEVVNLYNEQFF. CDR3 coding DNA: TGTGCCAGCAGCTCCCAGGAGGTCGTAAATTTATACAATGAGCAGTTCTTC.

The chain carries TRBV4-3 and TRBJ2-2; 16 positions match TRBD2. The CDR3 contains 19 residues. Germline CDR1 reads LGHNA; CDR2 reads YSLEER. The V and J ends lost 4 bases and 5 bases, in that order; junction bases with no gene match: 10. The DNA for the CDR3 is TGCGCCAGCAGCCGATCGGGACTAGCGGGAGGGCCGCGAACCGGGGAGCTGTTTTTT. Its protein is CASSRSGLAGGPRTGELFF.